These 10 T cell receptor beta chains were all obtained from the same sample, sequenced in a study of T-cell memory formation after mild COVID-19. TCRdb itself ran the 5' RACE reads through MiXCR, one entry per CDR3 protein. The sample holds roughly 500,000 distinct CDR3 sequences, roughly 20% seen once. The sample comprised PBMCs or a T cell subset sorted from them (not recorded which). These receptors were collected from an adult woman who had mild COVID-19 (a few samples of this study predate the infection). Cell type and time point are not known.

This clonotype showed up just a few times. This chain links TRBV6-1 with TRBJ2-1; D gene uncertain. The CDR3 sequence is 12 residues long. Deletions cut 6 bases from V and 9 bases from J, with 12 bases between. Germline loops: CDR1 MNHNS, CDR2 SASEGT. The CDR3 DNA reads TGTGCCAGCAGCGCCGTGGCCTTTGAGCAGTTCTTC. As protein: CASSAVAFEQFF.

The CDR3 region is CASDLSGELFF. The CDR3 coding sequence is TGTGCCAGCGATCTCTCCGGGGAGCTGTTTTTT. V is TRBV18 and J is TRBJ2-2; D is unclear. The germline CDR1 and CDR2 sequences are KGHSH and LQKENI. The CDR3 runs 11 residues. V gave up 8 bases and J gave up 6 bases, with 7 bases separating them.

The chain uses TRBV12-3 or TRBV12-4 and TRBJ1-2, with no clear D. V lost 3 bases, J lost 10 bases, and 9 bases lay in between. There are 11 residues in the CDR3. CDR3 bases: TGTGCCAGCAGTTTCGGGGTGTCCTACACCTTC. Translated, it gives CASSFGVSYTF.

The genes are TRBV7-3 and TRBJ2-5; D unresolved. V gave up 5 bases and J gave up 4 bases, with 11 bases separating them. Germline CDR1 reads SGHTA; CDR2 reads FQGTGA. The CDR3 is 13 amino acids. CDR3 DNA: TGTGCCAGCAGCCGCGGCCCCCCAGAGACCCAGTACTTC. This sequence encodes CASSRGPPETQYF.

This clonotype showed up just a few times. The rearrangement links TRBV25-1 to TRBJ2-7; no firm D call. Germline-derived CDR1 and CDR2 are MGHDK and SYGVNS. The V gene lost 1 base and the J gene lost 4 bases, with 8 bases spanning the gap. The CDR3 length is 13 residues. CDR3 loop: CASSEFYEYEQYF. In DNA, the CDR3 is TGTGCCAGCAGTGAATTCTATGAGTACGAGCAGTACTTC.

This clonotype came up a few times. The chain joins TRBV12-3 or TRBV12-4 to TRBJ2-3; D gene uncertain. The V end lost 5 bases, the J end lost 4 bases, and 13 bases lay between the germline ends. This CDR3 is built from 14 residues. The CDR3 nucleotides are TGTGCCAGCAGTCCCTCGCGACCACCAGATACGCAGTATTTT. It translates to CASSPSRPPDTQYF.

The chain employs TRBV27 and TRBJ2-1; D is tentatively TRBD1 or TRBD2 (7 bases each). This CDR3 has 18 residues. V was pared by 6 bases and J by 5 bases, with 26 bases between. CDR1 MNHEY and CDR2 SMNVEV come from the germline V gene (reference sequence). CDR3 region: CASSPKQQGDYPNNEQFF. CDR3 bases: TGTGCCAGCAGCCCCAAGCAGCAGGGGGACTACCCCAACAATGAGCAGTTCTTC.

This rearrangement joins TRBV11-3 to TRBJ2-3; 15 bases line up with TRBD2. The CDR3 loop spans 16 amino acids. The trim removed 5 bases at V and 5 bases at J, leaving 5 bases unmatched. Germline lookup yields CDR1 SGHNT and CDR2 YENEEA. In DNA, the CDR3 is TGTGCCAGCAGCCTCGGACTAGCGGGAGGGATAGATACGCAGTATTTT. Translated, it gives CASSLGLAGGIDTQYF.

This chain links TRBV12-3 or TRBV12-4 with TRBJ2-5; D call uncertain. Trimming left V 5 bases short and J 4 bases short, with 14 bases between. There are 14 residues in the CDR3. DNA of the CDR3: TGTGCCAGCAGTGACGGTGGGATAGGAGAGACCCAGTACTTC. As protein: CASSDGGIGETQYF.

This clonotype has just a few counts. This rearrangement joins TRBV7-9 to TRBJ2-7; no definite D call. This CDR3 has 14 residues. V was pared by 5 bases and J by 0 bases, with 11 bases between. CDR1 and CDR2 (germline): SEHNR, FQNEAQ (reference sequence). The CDR3 DNA sequence: TGTGCCAGCAGCGCGGACCGAAACTCCTACGAGCAGTACTTC. This gives the protein CASSADRNSYEQYF.